This TCR beta chain was identified in a study of beta chain features in type 1 diabetes. Study summary: Examination of sorted cells across all samples involved approximately 100,000,000 cells. Whole-study results and caveats: The study found moderately but significantly shorter TCRB CDR3s in all four CD4+ subsets of Type 1 diabetes patients.

This clone occurred a few times. The antigen is unknown. The authors reverse transcribed all of the isolated RNA, so sequencing captured expressed TCRB transcripts. Clones were sequenced by immunoSEQ multiplex PCR, and TCRdb holds only the in-frame ones, with some missing. Here the sample spans some 190,000 clones, roughly 7.1% being singletons. The CDR3 is 14 amino acids. Germline V gene lookup returns CDR1 SGHRS and CDR2 YFSETQ. V shed 4 bases and J shed 4 bases, with 11 bases lying between them. Sequencing was done on a sample of central memory CD4+ T cells from blood. The clonotype was recovered from a woman in her forties with type 1 diabetes. This chain links TRBV5-1 with TRBJ1-4; D might be TRBD1 (6 bases). CDR3 loop: CASSDGQSNEKLFF. CDR3 bases: TGCGCCAGCAGCGACGGACAGAGTAATGAAAAACTGTTTTTT.